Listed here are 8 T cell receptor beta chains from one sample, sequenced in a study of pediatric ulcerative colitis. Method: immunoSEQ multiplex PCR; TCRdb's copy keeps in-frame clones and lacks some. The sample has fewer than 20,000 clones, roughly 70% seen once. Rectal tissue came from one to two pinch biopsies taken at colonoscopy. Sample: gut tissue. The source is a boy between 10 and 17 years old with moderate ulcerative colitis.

CDR3 DNA sequence: TGTGCCAGCAGCCGAGCGAGATCAACTATCGAACACCAGCGCTCCTACGAGCAGTACTTC. This encodes CASSRARSTIEHQRSYEQYF. This chain uses TRBV7-8 with TRBJ2-7; no clear D gene. This CDR3 is 20 amino acids long. Germline loops: CDR1 SGHVS, CDR2 FQNEAQ. Trimming took off 5 bases at V and 0 bases at J, with 29 bases between the two ends.

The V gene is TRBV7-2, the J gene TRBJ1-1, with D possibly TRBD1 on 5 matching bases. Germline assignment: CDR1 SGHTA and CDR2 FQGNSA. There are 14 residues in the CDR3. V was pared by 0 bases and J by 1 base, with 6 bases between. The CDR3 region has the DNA TGTGCCAGCAGCTTAGCGGGGGGGAACACTGAAGCTTTCTTT. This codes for CASSLAGGNTEAFF.

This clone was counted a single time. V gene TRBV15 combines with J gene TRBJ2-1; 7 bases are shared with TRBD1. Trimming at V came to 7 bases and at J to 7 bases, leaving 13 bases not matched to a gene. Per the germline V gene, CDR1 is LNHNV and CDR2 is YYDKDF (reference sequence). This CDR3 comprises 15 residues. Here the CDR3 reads CATNPGLSGGNEQFF. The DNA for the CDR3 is TGTGCCACCAATCCCGGGCTTTCAGGGGGAAATGAGCAGTTCTTC.

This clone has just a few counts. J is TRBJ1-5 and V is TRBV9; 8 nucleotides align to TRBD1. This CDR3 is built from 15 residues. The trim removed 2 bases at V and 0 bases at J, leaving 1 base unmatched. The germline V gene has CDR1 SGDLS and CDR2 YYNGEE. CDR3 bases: TGTGCCAGCAGCGTGACAGGGGCTAGCAATCAGCCCCAGCATTTT. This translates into CASSVTGASNQPQHF.

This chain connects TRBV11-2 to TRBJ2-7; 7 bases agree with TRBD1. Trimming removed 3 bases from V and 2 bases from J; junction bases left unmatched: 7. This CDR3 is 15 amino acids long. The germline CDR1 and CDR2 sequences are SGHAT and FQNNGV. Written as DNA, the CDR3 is TGTGCCAGCAGCTTGACACAGGGGCGTACCTACGAGCAGTACTTC. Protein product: CASSLTQGRTYEQYF. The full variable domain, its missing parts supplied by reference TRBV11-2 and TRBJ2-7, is EAGVAQSPRYKIIEKRQSVAFWCNPISGHATLYWYQQILGQGPKLLIQFQNNGVVDDSQLPKDRFSAERLKGVDSTLKIQPAKLEDSAVYLCASSLTQGRTYEQYFGPGTRLTVT.

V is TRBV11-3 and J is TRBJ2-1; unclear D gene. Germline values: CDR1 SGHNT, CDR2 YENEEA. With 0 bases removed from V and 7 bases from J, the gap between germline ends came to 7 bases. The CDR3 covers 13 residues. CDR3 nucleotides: TGTGCCAGCAGCTTAGACCCGGCGAATGAGCAGTTCTTC. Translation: CASSLDPANEQFF.

The CDR3: CASSQGGGRQYF. For the CDR3, the DNA is TGCGCCAGCAGCCAAGGAGGGGGGAGGCAGTACTTC. The chain recombines TRBV4-1 with TRBJ2-7; D might be TRBD1 or TRBD2, each matching 6 bases. This CDR3 has 12 residues. Trimming took 1 base from V and 9 from J, leaving 10 bases between them. The germline CDR1 and CDR2 sequences are MGHRA and YSYEKL.

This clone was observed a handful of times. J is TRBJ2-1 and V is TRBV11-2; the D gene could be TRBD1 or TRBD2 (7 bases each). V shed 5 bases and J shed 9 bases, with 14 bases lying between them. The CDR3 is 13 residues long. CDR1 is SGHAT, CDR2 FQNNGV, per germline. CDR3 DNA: TGTGCCAGCAGCCCGATCAGGGGGGGTGAGCAGTTCTTC. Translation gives CASSPIRGGEQFF.